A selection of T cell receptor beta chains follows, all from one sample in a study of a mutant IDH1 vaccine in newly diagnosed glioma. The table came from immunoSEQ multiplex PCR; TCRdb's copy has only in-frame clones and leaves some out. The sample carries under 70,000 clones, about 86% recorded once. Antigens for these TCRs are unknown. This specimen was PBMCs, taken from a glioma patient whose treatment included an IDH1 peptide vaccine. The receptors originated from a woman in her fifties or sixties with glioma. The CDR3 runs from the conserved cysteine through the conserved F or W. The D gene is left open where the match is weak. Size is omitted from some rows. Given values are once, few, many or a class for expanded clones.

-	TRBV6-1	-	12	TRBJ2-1	TGTGCCAGCAGTCCCAGGGTCAATGAGCAGTTCTTC	CASSPRVNEQFF
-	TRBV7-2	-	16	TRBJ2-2	TGTGCCAGCAGCTTATTGGGAGGGGGCGGCACCGGGGAGCTGTTTTTT	CASSLLGGGGTGELFF
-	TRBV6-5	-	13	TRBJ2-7	TGTGCCAGCAGGAGGGGGAAGCTTTGGGAGCAGTACTTC	CASRRGKLWEQYF
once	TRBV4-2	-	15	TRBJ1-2	TGTGCCAGCAGCCAAGCCCCAACAGGGAACTATGGCTACACCTTC	CASSQAPTGNYGYTF
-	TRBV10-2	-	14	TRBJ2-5	TGCGCCAGCTATTATAGGGGGGCCGGGGAGACCCAGTACTTC	CASYYRGAGETQYF
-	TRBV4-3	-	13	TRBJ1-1	TGCGCCAGCAGCCCATCAGATACCACTGAAGCTTTCTTT	CASSPSDTTEAFF
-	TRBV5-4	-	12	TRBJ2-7	TGTGCCAGCAGCTACAGGAGCACCGAGCAGTACTTC	CASSYRSTEQYF
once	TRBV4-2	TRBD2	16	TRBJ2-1	TGTGCCAGCAGCCAATGGACTAGCGGAGCTTACAATGAGCAGTTCTTC	CASSQWTSGAYNEQFF
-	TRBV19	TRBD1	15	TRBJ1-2	TGTGCCAGTAGTATCCATGGACAGGATAACTATGGCTACACCTTC	CASSIHGQDNYGYTF
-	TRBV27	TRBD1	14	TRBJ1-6	TGTGCCAGCAGTTTAGGACAGGGAAATTCACCCCTCCACTTT	CASSLGQGNSPLHF
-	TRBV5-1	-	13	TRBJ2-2	TGCGCCAGCAGCACCAGGGTCACCGGGGAGCTGTTTTTT	CASSTRVTGELFF
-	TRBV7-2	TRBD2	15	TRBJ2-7	TGTGCCAGCAGCTTAACTAGCGGGGGGTGGGACGAGCAGTACTTC	CASSLTSGGWDEQYF
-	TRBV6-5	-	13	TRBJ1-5	TGTGCCAGCAGCTCCAGTATCAATCAGCCCCAGCATTTT	CASSSSINQPQHF
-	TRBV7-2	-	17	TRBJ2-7	TGTGCCAGCAGCCGTTCGAGAACGGGGGACGTAACCTACGAGCAGTACTTC	CASSRSRTGDVTYEQYF
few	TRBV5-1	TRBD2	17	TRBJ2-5	TGCGCCAGCAGCCCGTCTGAGACTAGCGGGGGGCGGGAGACCCAGTACTTC	CASSPSETSGGRETQYF
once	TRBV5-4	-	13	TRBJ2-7	TGTGCCAGCAGCTTGGGGCCCCCCTACGAGCAGTACTTC	CASSLGPPYEQYF
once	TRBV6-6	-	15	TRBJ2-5	TGTGCCAGCAGCCCCTCCAAGGGTAGGGGGTTGTCCCAGTACTTC	CASSPSKGRGLSQYF
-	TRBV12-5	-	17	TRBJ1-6	TGTGCTAGTGGCCTTTTCCCCGCAGTTCAAGATAATTCACCCCTCCACTTT	CASGLFPAVQDNSPLHF
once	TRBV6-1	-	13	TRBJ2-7	TGTGCCAGCAGTGAAGGGTCGGAGTGGGAGCAGTACTTC	CASSEGSEWEQYF
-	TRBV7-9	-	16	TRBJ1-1	TGTGCCAGCAGCATAGATAAGGGGAGGTCGGGTACTGAAGCTTTCTTT	CASSIDKGRSGTEAFF
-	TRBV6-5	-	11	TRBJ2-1	TGTGCCAGCAGTTACCAAGATGAGCAGTTCTTC	CASSYQDEQFF
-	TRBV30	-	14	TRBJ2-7	TGTGCCTGGGCCACAGGAGGACACACCTACGAGCAGTACTTC	CAWATGGHTYEQYF